This T cell receptor beta chain is from a study of blood T cell repertoires in COVID-19. Study overall: PBMCs, B-cell-depleted T cells, or T cells provided the cDNA or gDNA that made up the material.

Produced via immunoSEQ multiplex PCR; TCRdb's table is partial and in-frame only. The sample carries fewer than 90,000 clones, more than 60% recorded once. V was clipped by 3 bases and J by 4 bases; unmatched bases: 14. Looked up from germline, CDR1 is SQVTM and CDR2 is ANQGSEA. CDR3 length equals 16 residues. The rearrangement joins TRBV29-1 to TRBJ1-1; 7 bases map to TRBD1. The specimen was peripheral blood. The TCR comes from a human donor in a cohort sampled during active COVID-19. The CDR3 protein is CSVEDRDRVFGTEAFF. The CDR3 DNA reads as TGCAGCGTTGAGGACCGCGACAGGGTCTTTGGCACTGAAGCTTTCTTT.